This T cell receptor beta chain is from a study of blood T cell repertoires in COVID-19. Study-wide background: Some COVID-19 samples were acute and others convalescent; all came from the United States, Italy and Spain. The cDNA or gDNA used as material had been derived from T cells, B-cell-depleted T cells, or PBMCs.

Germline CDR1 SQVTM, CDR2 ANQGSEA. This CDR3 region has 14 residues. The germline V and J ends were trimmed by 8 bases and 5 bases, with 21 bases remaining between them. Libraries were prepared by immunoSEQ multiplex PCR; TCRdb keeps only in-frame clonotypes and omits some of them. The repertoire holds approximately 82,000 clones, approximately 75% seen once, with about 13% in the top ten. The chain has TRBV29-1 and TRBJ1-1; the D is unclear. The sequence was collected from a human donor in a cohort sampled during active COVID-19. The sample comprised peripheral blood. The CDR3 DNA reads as TGCAGCCCATCTAGCGGATTAAGAAGGACTGAAGCTTTCTTT. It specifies CSPSSGLRRTEAFF.